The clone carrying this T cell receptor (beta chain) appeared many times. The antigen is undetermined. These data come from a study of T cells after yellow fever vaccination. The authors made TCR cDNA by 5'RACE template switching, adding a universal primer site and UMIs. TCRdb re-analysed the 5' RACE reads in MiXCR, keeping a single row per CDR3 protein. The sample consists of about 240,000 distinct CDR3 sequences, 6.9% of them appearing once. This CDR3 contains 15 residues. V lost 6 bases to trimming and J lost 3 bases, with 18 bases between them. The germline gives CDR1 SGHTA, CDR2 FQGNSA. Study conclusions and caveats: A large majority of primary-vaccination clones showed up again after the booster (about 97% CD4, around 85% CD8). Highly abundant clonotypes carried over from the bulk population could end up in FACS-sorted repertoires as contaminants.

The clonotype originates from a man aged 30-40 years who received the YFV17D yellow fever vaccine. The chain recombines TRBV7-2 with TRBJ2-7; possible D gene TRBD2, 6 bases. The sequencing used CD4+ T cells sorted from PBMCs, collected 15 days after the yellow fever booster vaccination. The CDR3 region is CASRLALGPSYEQYF. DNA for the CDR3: TGTGCCAGCAGACTAGCACTAGGACCAAGCTACGAGCAGTACTTC.